Presented here are 32 T cell receptor beta chains from one specimen sequenced in a study of shared clonotypes between healthy human individuals. Sequenced by immunoSEQ multiplex PCR; TCRdb stores in-frame clones only, minus some. Among fewer than 800,000 clones listed, under 95% were seen once. Naive CD8 cells lacked CD45RO and underwent positive selection for CCR7, leaving out terminally differentiated effector memory CD45RA+ cells. Sequences were obtained from naive CD8+ T cells sorted from blood. These receptors were obtained from a man aged 25 to 40 in good health.

The chain has TRBV7-9 and TRBJ2-4; TRBD1 is a possible D gene (6 bases). Trimming removed 3 bases from V and 0 bases from J, with 12 bases in between. The CDR3 has 16 amino acids. Germline V gives CDR1 SEHNR, CDR2 FQNEAQ (reference sequence). The CDR3 protein is CASSLRQDLAKNIQYF. The CDR3 DNA reads TGTGCCAGCAGCTTGCGACAGGACCTAGCCAAAAACATTCAGTACTTC.

This clone was recorded once. This chain uses TRBV27 with TRBJ2-1, with 7 nucleotides matching TRBD2. The CDR3 consists of 15 residues. The J segment lost 4 bases and the V segment lost 2 bases, leaving 5 bases of the junction unmatched. From germline, CDR1 is MNHEY and CDR2 SMNVEV (reference sequence). CDR3 residues: CASSLNPAGYNEQFF. DNA for the CDR3: TGTGCCAGCAGTTTAAACCCAGCGGGATACAATGAGCAGTTCTTC.

This chain links TRBV27 with TRBJ2-1; either TRBD1 or TRBD2 may fit D (5 bases each). The CDR3 sequence is 16 residues long. The V end lost 6 bases, the J end lost 2 bases, and 17 bases lay between the germline ends. Per the germline V gene, CDR1 is MNHEY and CDR2 is SMNVEV (reference sequence). The CDR3 here is CASRGRDPYPYNEQFF. The CDR3 DNA is TGTGCCAGCAGGGGCAGGGACCCATATCCCTACAATGAGCAGTTCTTC.

The genes are TRBV5-5 and TRBJ2-7; D unresolved. Trimming cost V 0 bases and J 2 bases, with 6 bases left between them. The CDR3 runs 13 residues. Germline CDR1 and CDR2: SGHKS and YYEKEE (reference sequence). The CDR3 region is CASSLDSPYEQYF. In nucleotides, the CDR3 is TGTGCCAGCAGCTTGGACAGCCCCTACGAGCAGTACTTC.

The rearrangement links TRBV29-1 to TRBJ2-5; TRBD1 aligns across 7 bases. With 7 bases clipped from V and 2 bases from J, the junction kept 10 bases outside the gene matches. CDR1 SQVTM and CDR2 ANQGSEA come from the germline V gene. The CDR3 is 14 residues long. Here the CDR3 DNA reads TGCAGCGCTGTTCTAACAGGGGTACAAGAGACCCAGTACTTC. Encoded protein: CSAVLTGVQETQYF.

The CDR3 protein is CASSKGAAANSGANVLTF. The CDR3 bases are TGTGCCAGTAGTAAGGGGGCAGCTGCAAACTCTGGGGCCAACGTCCTGACTTTC. The V and J genes are TRBV19 and TRBJ2-6; TRBD1 matches at 7 bases. The V gene end was trimmed by 4 bases and the J gene end by 0 bases; junction bases not matched to a gene: 9. Germline V gives CDR1 LNHDA, CDR2 SQIVND (reference sequence). CDR3 length: 18 residues.

The rearrangement joins TRBV2 to TRBJ2-7; perhaps TRBD2 as D (6 bases). This CDR3 contains 14 residues. The ends were cut back, 9 bases at V and 3 bases at J, with 18 bases in the middle. Germline V lookup: CDR1 SNHLY, CDR2 FYNNEI. CDR3 region: CARGTSGDGYEQYF. CDR3 sequence (DNA): TGTGCCAGAGGGACTTCCGGGGATGGCTACGAGCAGTACTTC.

J is TRBJ2-1 and V is TRBV9; 7 bases line up with TRBD2. The V segment lost 0 bases and the J segment 7 bases; nucleotides outside the gene matches: 4. There are 14 residues in the CDR3. Germline-derived CDR1 and CDR2 are SGDLS and YYNGEE. The DNA for the CDR3 is TGTGCCAGCAGCGTAGTTGGGGGGGAAAATGAGCAGTTCTTC. Protein sequence: CASSVVGGENEQFF.

This clone was observed once. The gene calls are TRBV11-2 and TRBJ1-2; D remains unclear. V lost 5 bases and J lost 4, with 17 bases in between. CDR1 SGHAT and CDR2 FQNNGV come from the germline V gene. The CDR3 contains 15 residues. CDR3 loop: CASSPRANWGYGYTF. The CDR3 nucleotides are TGTGCCAGCAGCCCCCGGGCGAACTGGGGCTATGGCTACACCTTC.

This chain joins TRBV9 and TRBJ1-1; D is uncertain. Trimming removed 4 bases at V and 7 bases at J, with 14 bases between. From germline, CDR1 is SGDLS and CDR2 YYNGEE. This CDR3 contains 13 residues. CDR3 in DNA: TGTGCCAGCAGCCCCACTGGGGTAGATGAAGCTTTCTTT. It yields the protein CASSPTGVDEAFF.

This chain uses TRBV19 with TRBJ2-2; D is undetermined. The CDR3 consists of 12 residues. The V gene's germline CDR1 is LNHDA and CDR2 SQIVND (reference sequence). V was trimmed by 4 bases and J by 6 bases, leaving 6 bases between them. CDR3 in amino acids: CASSKRPGELFF. CDR3 nucleotides: TGTGCCAGTAGTAAGCGCCCCGGGGAGCTGTTTTTT.

This clone was picked up one time. This chain connects TRBV7-9 to TRBJ2-4; 10 nucleotides line up with TRBD2. The CDR3 extends over 14 amino acids. Looked up from germline, CDR1 is SEHNR and CDR2 is FQNEAQ (reference sequence). V shed 2 bases, J shed 8 bases, and the junction held 3 bases outside the gene matches. The DNA for the CDR3 is TGTGCCAGCAGCTTACCTAGCGGGAGTGACATTCAGTACTTC. Protein product: CASSLPSGSDIQYF.

The chain has TRBV5-8 and TRBJ2-7, with D possibly being TRBD2 (6 bases). Germline V gene data show CDR1 as SGHTS and CDR2 as YDEGEE. The CDR3 covers 17 residues. Trimming removed 0 bases at V and 7 bases at J, with 23 bases between. The CDR3 nucleotides read TGTGCCAGCAGCTTGGACGACGGGCGGTCCCCCGCGGGGGAGCAGTACTTC. Encoded protein: CASSLDDGRSPAGEQYF.

The V call is TRBV4-1, the J call TRBJ1-1; 8 bases are shared with TRBD1. Germline V lookup: CDR1 MGHRA, CDR2 YSYEKL. J gave up 1 base and V 3 bases, and 4 bases lay outside the gene matches. CDR3 length equals 15 residues. The CDR3: CASSHMTGANTEAFF. For the CDR3, the DNA is TGCGCCAGCAGCCATATGACAGGGGCGAACACTGAAGCTTTCTTT.

The rearrangement uses TRBV28 and TRBJ2-3, with 8 bases lining up with TRBD2. V dropped 2 bases and J dropped 6; count of bases not matched to a gene: 10. The germline V gene has CDR1 MDHEN and CDR2 SYDVKM. The CDR3 has 16 amino acids. CDR3 region: CASSLDGAGGGDTQYF. For the CDR3, the DNA is TGTGCCAGCAGTTTAGACGGGGCGGGAGGTGGCGATACGCAGTATTTT.

V is TRBV2 and J is TRBJ2-2, with D unresolved. Trimming pared 6 bases from V and 6 bases from J, leaving 14 bases between. Germline values: CDR1 SNHLY, CDR2 FYNNEI. The CDR3 sequence is 14 residues long. CDR3 DNA sequence: TGTGCCAGCAGCCCCTACACTGGATCCGGGGAGCTGTTTTTT. This translates into CASSPYTGSGELFF.

V and J are TRBV7-9 and TRBJ1-5, with a weak D call TRBD1 (5 bases). This CDR3 region has 15 residues. The germline V and J ends were trimmed by 4 bases and 5 bases, with 15 bases remaining between them. Germline assignment: CDR1 SEHNR and CDR2 FQNEAQ (reference sequence). The CDR3 loop reads CASSYGTNRDQPQHF. The CDR3 bases are TGTGCCAGCAGCTATGGGACCAACCGGGATCAGCCCCAGCATTTT.

The chain couples TRBV10-2 to TRBJ2-1, with a weak D call TRBD2 (6 bases). V shed 8 bases and J shed 5 bases, with 22 bases lying between them. The CDR3 runs 16 residues. Germline lookup yields CDR1 WSHSY and CDR2 SAAADI. This CDR3 reads CASYPIAGSLHNEQFF. DNA for the CDR3: TGCGCCAGCTACCCCATTGCGGGATCTCTCCACAATGAGCAGTTCTTC.

Written as DNA, the CDR3 is TGTGCCAGCAGTCCAGTACCCTCCTACGAGCAGTACTTC. The encoded protein is CASSPVPSYEQYF. The chain has TRBV28 and TRBJ2-7, with D hard to call. The CDR3 consists of 13 residues. The V and J ends lost 5 bases and 0 bases respectively, with 8 bases between them. In germline, CDR1 is MDHEN, CDR2 SYDVKM.

This clone was found once. The chain employs TRBV9 and TRBJ1-1, with 8 positions matching TRBD1. Trimming cost V 3 bases and J 1 base; bases outside gene matches: 5. CDR1 is SGDLS and CDR2 is YYNGEE in the germline V gene. The CDR3 length is 15 residues. The CDR3 sequence: CASSARDRSNTEAFF. CDR3 DNA sequence: TGTGCCAGCAGCGCCCGGGACAGGTCGAACACTGAAGCTTTCTTT.

This CDR3 is CASSWGDEQYF. CDR3 in DNA: TGTGCCAGCAGCTGGGGGGACGAGCAGTACTTC. J is TRBJ2-7 and V is TRBV11-2, with D perhaps matching TRBD2 (6 bases). The germline gives CDR1 SGHAT, CDR2 FQNNGV. Trimming stripped 4 bases from V and 5 bases from J, with 6 bases between. This CDR3 contains 11 residues.

This chain joins TRBV11-2 and TRBJ2-4, with unresolved D. Germline V gene lookup returns CDR1 SGHAT and CDR2 FQNNGV. The length of the CDR3 is 17 residues. The V gene lost 2 bases and the J gene lost 2 bases, with 16 bases spanning the gap. CDR3 nucleotides: TGTGCCAGCAGCTTACCGTCCCTAACAAGTACCAAAAACATTCAGTACTTC. Protein: CASSLPSLTSTKNIQYF.

This clone was recorded a few times. The chain has TRBV27 and TRBJ2-3; D is unclear. CDR3 length: 13 amino acids. V was pared by 5 bases and J by 4 bases, with 10 bases between. Germline V gene sequence: CDR1 MNHEY, CDR2 SMNVEV (reference sequence). The CDR3 region has the DNA TGTGCCAGCAGTATCCGACAAGCAGATACGCAGTATTTT. Amino acid sequence: CASSIRQADTQYF.

The V and J genes are TRBV11-2 and TRBJ2-7; 8 bases map to TRBD2. The V gene end was trimmed by 2 bases and the J gene end by 1 base; junction bases not matched to a gene: 4. CDR1 SGHAT and CDR2 FQNNGV come from the germline V gene. The CDR3 runs to 15 residues. The CDR3: CASSLLLAASYEQYF. In nucleotides, the CDR3 is TGTGCCAGCAGCTTATTACTAGCGGCTTCCTACGAGCAGTACTTC.

The J gene is TRBJ2-2, the V gene TRBV7-6, with 8 bases identical to TRBD1. This CDR3 is built from 16 residues. Germline CDR1 reads SGHVS; CDR2 reads FNYEAQ. V shed 5 bases and J 0 bases; nucleotides not matched to a gene: 5. The CDR3 is CASSRTGLPNTGELFF. The CDR3 coding sequence is TGTGCCAGCAGCAGGACAGGGCTGCCGAACACCGGGGAGCTGTTTTTT.

V and J are TRBV7-9 and TRBJ2-1; perhaps TRBD2 as D (6 bases). V lost 5 bases and J 8 bases, leaving 13 bases between the germline ends. CDR1 is SEHNR, CDR2 FQNEAQ, per germline (reference sequence). This CDR3 comprises 13 residues. Here the CDR3 DNA reads TGTGCCAGCAGCAGACTAGAAAGCTATGAGCAGTTCTTC. Encoded protein: CASSRLESYEQFF.

V and J are TRBV11-2 and TRBJ2-2, with D perhaps given as TRBD1 or TRBD2 (5 bases each). This CDR3 is built from 17 residues. Per germline, CDR1 SGHAT and CDR2 FQNNGV. V lost 5 bases to trimming and J lost 8 bases, with 24 bases between them. The CDR3, as DNA: TGTGCCAGCAGCCTGACCGTGGAGGACAAAGTAGGGGGGGAGCTGTTTTTT. It specifies CASSLTVEDKVGGELFF.

The rearrangement uses TRBV4-1 and TRBJ2-1; D uncertain. CDR3 size: 14 residues. The germline V gene encodes CDR1 MGHRA and CDR2 YSYEKL. Deletions cut 5 bases from V and 1 base from J, with 9 bases between. The CDR3 loop reads CASSELPSYNEQFF. In DNA form, the CDR3 reads TGCGCCAGCAGCGAACTCCCTTCCTACAATGAGCAGTTCTTC.

The gene calls are TRBV5-4 and TRBJ2-3; TRBD2 agrees at 12 bases. Germline values: CDR1 SGHNT, CDR2 YYREEE (reference sequence). The CDR3 length is 16 residues. V was pared by 4 bases and J by 3 bases, with 6 bases of the junction left unmatched. For the CDR3, the DNA is TGTGCCAGCAGCACACTAGCGGGAGGTTATACAGATACGCAGTATTTT. Translating gives CASSTLAGGYTDTQYF.

V gene TRBV2 combines with J gene TRBJ2-7; no firm D call. CDR3 length: 13 residues. The germline V gene encodes CDR1 SNHLY and CDR2 FYNNEI. Trimming pared 8 bases from V and 0 bases from J, leaving 11 bases between. CDR3 residues: CASQVMNSYEQYF. The DNA of the CDR3 is TGTGCCAGCCAGGTTATGAACTCCTACGAGCAGTACTTC.

The chain is built from TRBV28 and TRBJ1-2; no clear D gene. CDR1 is MDHEN and CDR2 is SYDVKM in the germline V gene. CDR3 size: 13 residues. V lost 3 bases to trimming and J lost 6 bases, with 11 bases between them. The chain's CDR3 is CASSFRGMDGYTF. For the CDR3, the DNA is TGTGCCAGCAGTTTTCGCGGGATGGATGGCTACACCTTC.

The chain uses TRBV19 and TRBJ2-1; D may be TRBD1 (6 bases). This CDR3 comprises 16 residues. V lost 0 bases to trimming and J lost 2 bases, with 11 bases between them. Germline CDR1 and CDR2: LNHDA and SQIVND (reference sequence). The CDR3 spells CASSIDKGVAYNEQFF. CDR3 DNA: TGTGCCAGTAGTATAGATAAGGGGGTGGCCTACAATGAGCAGTTCTTC.